This TCR beta chain was identified during a study of CD8 T cells in ankylosing spondylitis. Study outcomes and limitations: In ankylosing spondylitis blood, a motif of roughly 8 highly homologous TCR beta variants appeared characteristic. The authors found the disease-linked clones to be CD8+ and relatively rare in peripheral blood. Reports say disease-linked clones showed up significantly more in matched ankylosing spondylitis synovial fluid.

The germline V and J ends were trimmed by 4 bases and 0 bases, with 10 bases remaining between them. This CDR3 is 14 amino acids long. Germline CDR1 reads SGHRS; CDR2 reads YFSETQ. TCRdb re-analysed the 5' RACE reads in MiXCR, keeping a single row per CDR3 protein. The sample records fewer than 750,000 distinct CDR3 sequences, around 20% being singletons. This clonotype has at least ten counts. Antigen: not known. Specimen: blood, either unsorted or a sorted T cell fraction (not recorded which). The receptor was isolated from a male donor with ankylosing spondylitis. This sequence joins TRBV5-1 and TRBJ1-1; D is undetermined. CDR3 loop: CASSLNGMNTEAFF. For the CDR3, the DNA is TGCGCCAGCAGCCTGAACGGGATGAACACTGAAGCTTTCTTT.